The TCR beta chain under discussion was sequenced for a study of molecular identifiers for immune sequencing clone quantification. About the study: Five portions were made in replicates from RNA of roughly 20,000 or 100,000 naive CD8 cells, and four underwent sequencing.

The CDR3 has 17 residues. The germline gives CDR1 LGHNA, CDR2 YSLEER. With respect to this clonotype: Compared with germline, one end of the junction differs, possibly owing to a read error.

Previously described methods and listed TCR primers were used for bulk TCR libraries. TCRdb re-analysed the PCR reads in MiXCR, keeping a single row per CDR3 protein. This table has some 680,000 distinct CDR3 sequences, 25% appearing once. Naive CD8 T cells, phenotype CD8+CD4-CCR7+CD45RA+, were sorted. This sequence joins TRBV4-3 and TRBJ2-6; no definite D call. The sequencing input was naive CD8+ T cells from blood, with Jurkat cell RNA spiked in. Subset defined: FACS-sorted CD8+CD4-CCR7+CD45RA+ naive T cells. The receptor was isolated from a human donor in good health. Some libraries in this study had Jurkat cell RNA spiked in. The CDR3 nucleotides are TGCGCCCGCAGCCAAGCCGCCGCCGTATCCGGGGCCAACGTCCTGACTTTC. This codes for CARSQAAAVSGANVLTF.